The T cell receptor beta chain under discussion was sequenced for a study of T cells in Graves' hyperthyroidism and ophthalmopathy. Study-wide context: Peripheral blood was taken when the disease was first diagnosed, before any treatment began.

TCR beta CDR3 region amplification was performed from RNA transcripts. Initially, a first-round RT-PCR of the TCR CDR3 employed the HTBI primer set. TCRdb reprocessed the multiplex PCR reads with MiXCR, giving one entry per CDR3 protein. Of approximately 360,000 distinct CDR3 sequences in the sample, about a sixth were seen once. Study-level results: Appearing also in blood were most of the thyroid clonotypes expanded above 0.001.

The diagnostic basis comprised clinical symptoms, serum thyroxine and TRAb, thyroid ultrasound and orbital computed tomography. Germline CDR1 MNHNS, CDR2 SASEGT. Unmatched junction bases numbered 14, after V lost 6 bases and J lost 3 bases. This CDR3 has 16 amino acids. The table lists this clonotype with many counts. The antigen remains undetermined. The chain uses TRBV6-1 and TRBJ2-7, with 7 positions matching TRBD1. The specimen was blood. The source is a young woman with Graves' hyperthyroidism that later progressed to Graves' ophthalmopathy. The CDR3 region is CASSPRLGQWIYEQYF. CDR3 nucleotide sequence: TGTGCCAGCAGCCCCAGGTTGGGACAGTGGATCTACGAGCAGTACTTC.